This T cell receptor (beta chain) was obtained from a study of tumor-infiltrating lymphocytes in primary liver carcinoma. Co-extraction yielded RNA and DNA from around 20-30 mg of unsorted bulk tissue. Samples were taken from five separate regions (per tumor). A word on this clonotype: The antigen is unknown. One junction end does not reproduce the germline sequence, and a read error may be involved.

CDR1 and CDR2 from the germline V gene are MGHRA and YSYEKL. This CDR3 is built from 16 residues. The researchers produced TCR beta cDNA from roughly 500 ng total RNA with a constant-region primer. Investigators got TCR beta libraries out of three nested multiplex PCR rounds, done with slightly modified ARM-PCR. PCR rounds one and two used TRBV1-TRBV30 forward primers with a C-beta reverse primer for 9 to 10 cycles each. TCRdb itself ran the multiplex PCR reads through MiXCR, one entry per CDR3 protein. The table includes about 64,000 distinct CDR3 sequences, roughly two thirds detected once. Study conclusions and caveats: Just around 7.5-25% of top clones spanned all five tumor regions.

The chain joins TRBV4-1 to TRBJ1-6; the match to TRBD1 covers 8 bases. The clonotype comes from a man between 40 and 49 years old with primary liver carcinoma and hepatitis B virus infection. What was sequenced was liver tumor tissue from sampling region 4. The subset was: tumor region T4, right-lateral pole. Here the CDR3 reads CVSSHHIQGVDSPLHF. The CDR3 nucleotides are TGCGTCAGCAGCCACCACATACAGGGGGTGGATTCACCCCTCCACTTT.